These 13 T cell receptor beta chains came from one sample sequenced in a study of blood T cell repertoires in COVID-19. TCRdb keeps only in-frame clones here, not all; method: immunoSEQ multiplex PCR. Of about 200,000 clones listed, over 80% are singletons. The sequenced sample consisted of PBMCs or T cells enriched from blood (not recorded which). The receptors stem from a woman aged 25 to 39 who had been exposed to COVID-19.

The chain joins TRBV19 to TRBJ1-1; 7 bases agree with TRBD1. The trim removed 3 bases at V and 3 bases at J, leaving 4 bases unmatched. The CDR3 contains 14 residues. Germline CDR1 LNHDA, CDR2 SQIVND (reference sequence). CDR3 sequence (DNA): TGTGCCAGTAGTATGATCGACAGGGACACTGAAGCTTTCTTT. Translation: CASSMIDRDTEAFF.

The V and J genes are TRBV12-5 and TRBJ2-2; 7 bases line up with TRBD1. The CDR3 extends over 17 amino acids. J gave up 0 bases and V 1 base, and 5 bases lay outside the gene matches. CDR1 and CDR2 from the germline V gene are LGHNT and FRNRAP. The CDR3 loop is CASGLAGQGANTGELFF. The CDR3 nucleotides are TGTGCTAGTGGTTTGGCTGGTCAGGGGGCGAACACCGGGGAGCTGTTTTTT.

J is TRBJ1-2 and V is TRBV5-8, with a possible D match to TRBD1 (6 bases). This CDR3 has 14 amino acids. V was cut by 4 bases and J by 5 bases, with 15 bases left in between. From germline, CDR1 is SGHTS and CDR2 YDEGEE. CDR3: CASSRGGAVYGYTF. The DNA for the CDR3 is TGTGCCAGCAGCCGCGGGGGGGCCGTATATGGCTACACCTTC. The full variable domain, rest sourced from reference TRBV5-8 and TRBJ1-2, is EAGVTQSPTHLIKTRGQQATLRCSPISGHTSVYWYQQALGLGLQFLLWYDEGEERNRGNFPPRFSGRQFPNYSSELNVNALELEDSALYLCASSRGGAVYGYTFGSGTRLTVV.

This chain joins TRBV6-2 or TRBV6-3 and TRBJ1-1; 7 bases fit TRBD1. J lost 4 bases, V lost 6 bases, and 2 bases had no gene match. The CDR3 extends over 12 amino acids. Germline CDR1 is MNHEY and CDR2 is SVGEGT. CDR3 bases: TGTGCCAGCAGGTACAGGGGCACTGAAGCTTTCTTT. Its protein product is CASRYRGTEAFF.

The chain recombines TRBV6-4 with TRBJ2-3; unclear D gene. Per germline, CDR1 MRHNA and CDR2 SNTAGT. CDR3 length: 15 residues. V dropped 5 bases and J dropped 2 bases, with 14 bases sitting between them. The CDR3 DNA is TGTGCCAGCAGTTTTCGTCCCGAGCCCACAGATACGCAGTATTTT. As protein: CASSFRPEPTDTQYF.

The chain employs TRBV15 and TRBJ2-5; TRBD2 agrees at 9 bases. This CDR3 has 18 residues. Trimming cost V 1 base and J 5 bases; bases outside gene matches: 14. From germline, CDR1 is LNHNV and CDR2 YYDKDF (reference sequence). The CDR3 loop is CATSRGGSLAGILETQYF. The CDR3 coding sequence is TGTGCCACCAGCAGAGGGGGGAGTCTAGCGGGGATCCTGGAGACCCAGTACTTC.

Here the CDR3 DNA reads TGTGCCAGCAGTTCACCCCTGAGGGGGACTGAAGCTTTCTTT. The encoded protein is CASSSPLRGTEAFF. V usage is TRBV6-5 and J usage is TRBJ1-1, with TRBD1 as a possible D gene (6 bases). V was cut by 4 bases and J by 5 bases, with 14 bases left in between. This CDR3 is built from 14 residues. The germline V gene encodes CDR1 MNHEY and CDR2 SVGAGI.

The V and J genes are TRBV19 and TRBJ1-6; the match to TRBD1 covers 10 bases. The CDR3 loop spans 15 amino acids. From germline, CDR1 is LNHDA and CDR2 SQIVND (reference sequence). V trimming: 5 bases; J trimming: 7 bases; junction bases outside the gene matches: 5. The CDR3 is CASSLGQGGNSPLHF. DNA for the CDR3: TGTGCCAGTAGTTTAGGACAGGGGGGCAATTCACCCCTCCACTTT.

The chain employs TRBV6-5 and TRBJ1-2, with a possible D match to TRBD1 (5 bases). Trimming shortened V by 6 bases and J by 2 bases, and 13 bases separated the two germline ends. CDR3 length equals 14 residues. CDR1 MNHEY and CDR2 SVGAGI come from the germline V gene. Here the CDR3 reads CASRPLTENYGYTF. Written as DNA, the CDR3 is TGTGCCAGCAGGCCTTTGACAGAGAACTATGGCTACACCTTC.

The chain couples TRBV29-1 to TRBJ2-7; D unresolved. Germline V lookup: CDR1 SQVTM, CDR2 ANQGSEA. V gave up 6 bases and J gave up 1 base, with 10 bases separating them. CDR3 size: 12 residues. CDR3 residues: CSVTPGSYEQYF. The CDR3 region has the DNA TGCAGCGTAACCCCCGGGTCCTACGAGCAGTACTTC.

The gene calls are TRBV7-2 and TRBJ1-1; 10 bases align to TRBD1. This CDR3 spans 15 amino acids. In germline, CDR1 is SGHTA, CDR2 FQGNSA. The V and J ends lost 3 bases and 3 bases, in that order; junction bases with no gene match: 4. The CDR3 nucleotides read TGTGCCAGCAGCTTTTACGGACAGGGGGACACTGAAGCTTTCTTT. Translation: CASSFYGQGDTEAFF.

This sequence joins TRBV19 and TRBJ1-4, with 7 bases aligning to TRBD1. The CDR3 consists of 15 residues. Germline CDR1 reads LNHDA; CDR2 reads SQIVND (reference sequence). Trimming removed 6 bases from V and 0 bases from J; junction bases left unmatched: 4. CDR3 in amino acids: CASRRQGATNEKLFF. The CDR3 DNA reads TGTGCCAGTAGGAGACAGGGTGCAACTAATGAAAAACTGTTTTTT. Together with reference TRBV19 and TRBJ1-4, the CDR3 gives the full variable domain: DGGITQSPKYLFRKEGQNVTLSCEQNLNHDAMYWYRQDPGQGLRLIYYSQIVNDFQKGDIAEGYSVSREKKESFPLTVTSAQKNPTAFYLCASRRQGATNEKLFFGSGTQLSVL.

CDR3 nucleotide sequence: TGTGCCAGCAGCCAAGACGGGCAGCCCCAGCATTTT. This gives the protein CASSQDGQPQHF. The genes are TRBV3-1 (or the pseudogene TRBV3-2) and TRBJ1-5; D is unclear. Germline V gene lookup returns CDR1 LGHDT and CDR2 YNNKEL (reference sequence). The CDR3 extends over 12 amino acids. V was clipped by 0 bases and J by 7 bases, with 4 bases between them.